The clone carrying this TCR beta chain was detected ten times or more. Its antigen is as yet unknown. One end of the junction varies from germline; a read error may be responsible. Germline assignment: CDR1 SGHRS and CDR2 YFSETQ. The length of the CDR3 is 13 residues. This specimen comes from a study of regulatory T cells in long-lasting Graves disease. Through Arm-PCR of CDR3 regions and iRepertoire HTBI primers, TCR beta libraries were built. Each CDR3 protein gets one entry after TCRdb re-called the multiplex PCR reads with MiXCR. The table has 500,000 or so distinct CDR3 sequences, 12% to 15% seen once. Time point defined: newly diagnosed GD, antithyroid drugs for less than 3 months. There was RNA extracted from PBMCs, and the TCR library was made from it. Points from the study as a whole: Researchers reported studying only peripheral blood, not thyroid tissue.

These data were also filed under a second study, of T cells in Graves' hyperthyroidism and ophthalmopathy. From that second work: The HTBI set primed first-round TCR CDR3 RT-PCR.

The TCR sequence derives from a woman in her forties or fifties with Graves disease. Material: peripheral blood mononuclear cells (PBMCs), obtained at new diagnosis, from a patient treated with antithyroid drugs. The rearrangement links TRBV5-1 to TRBJ1-2, with D perhaps matching TRBD1 (5 bases). The CDR3 sequence is CASSPGLTYGYTF. The CDR3 DNA reads TGTGCCAGCAGCCCGGGACTAACCTATGGCTACACCTTC. Using reference TRBV5-1 and TRBJ1-2 for the parts outside the CDR3, the full variable domain is KAGVTQTPRYLIKTRGQQVTLSCSPISGHRSVSWYQQTPGQGLQFLFEYFSETQRNKGNFPGRFSGRQFSNSRSEMNVSTLELGDSALYLCASSPGLTYGYTFGSGTRLTVV.